These 5 T cell receptor beta chains came from one sample sequenced in a study of T cell clones after liver transplantation. Method: immunoSEQ multiplex PCR; TCRdb's copy keeps in-frame clones and lacks some. The sample holds about 71,000 clones, approximately 80% seen once. This material consisted of CD4+ T cells from blood, taken 12 months after liver transplant. The receptors derive from a human patient who received a liver transplant. The T cells may come from the graft donor.

The V call is TRBV21-1, the J call TRBJ2-5. TRBV21-1 is assigned pseudogene status. The CDR3 is 13 amino acids. The CDR3 region is CASSKRGRETQYF. CDR3 in DNA: TGTGCCAGCAGCAAGAGGGGTAGGGAGACCCAGTACTTC.

The V gene is TRBV5-1, the J gene TRBJ2-2; D remains ambiguous. The germline CDR1 and CDR2 sequences are SGHRS and YFSETQ. V was clipped by 3 bases and J by 0 bases, with 6 bases between them. The CDR3 covers 14 residues. The CDR3 loop is CASSSIANTGELFF. The CDR3 nucleotides are TGCGCCAGCAGCTCGATAGCGAACACCGGGGAGCTGTTTTTT.

This rearrangement joins TRBV5-6 to TRBJ1-1, with a possible D match to TRBD1 (6 bases). In germline, CDR1 is SGHDT, CDR2 YYEEEE. Trimming stripped 3 bases from V and 1 base from J, with 7 bases between. The CDR3 has 13 amino acids. CDR3 region: CASSWTENTEAFF. CDR3 in DNA: TGTGCCAGCAGCTGGACAGAGAACACTGAAGCTTTCTTT.

The CDR3, as DNA: TGTGCCAGCAGCTTGGGCGGCCGTCTGCGAAATGAGCAGTTCTTC. It encodes CASSLGGRLRNEQFF. The rearrangement joins TRBV5-6 to TRBJ2-1, with D unclear. CDR3 size: 15 residues. CDR1 is SGHDT and CDR2 is YYEEEE in the germline V gene. V was trimmed by 0 bases and J by 7 bases, leaving 14 bases between them.

This clone was detected many times. The chain uses TRBV29-1 and TRBJ1-1; D perhaps matches TRBD1 (5 bases). Germline CDR1 is SQVTM and CDR2 is ANQGSEA. This CDR3 contains 12 residues. Trimming took 4 bases from V and 6 from J, leaving 12 bases between them. The DNA for the CDR3 is TGCAGCGTTGTGCGGGCGACAGCTGAAGCTTTCTTT. Translated, it gives CSVVRATAEAFF.